The rows below give T cell receptor beta chains drawn from one sample of a study of identical twins. TCRdb itself ran the 5' RACE reads through MiXCR, one entry per CDR3 protein. The data contain under 350,000 distinct CDR3 sequences, roughly 9% of them singletons. These records were also assigned to another study, of yellow fever vaccine responses in identical twins.

The source material was CD8+ T cells sorted from blood. The receptors come from a woman under 30 in good health. Each CDR3 is given with its conserved first and last residue. Fields, in order: V gene, clone size, D gene, J gene, CDR3 DNA, CDR3 protein. The D gene is left open where the match is weak. Clone size is shown for a subset of rows, as once, few, many or a class of expanded clone.

v_gene: TRBV20-1; abundance: few; d_gene: TRBD1; j_gene: TRBJ1-1; CDR3nt: TGCAGTGCTAGAGATCCGAAGGGGGCACCCGACACTGAAGCTTTCTTT; CDR3aa: CSARDPKGAPDTEAFF
v_gene: TRBV20-1; abundance: -; d_gene: TRBD1; j_gene: TRBJ1-2; CDR3nt: TGCAGTGCTTACAGGGGGCAGACCTATGGCTACACCTTC; CDR3aa: CSAYRGQTYGYTF
v_gene: TRBV30; abundance: few; d_gene: -; j_gene: TRBJ1-5; CDR3nt: TGTGCCTGGAGCCAGCCGTATAGCAATCAGCCCCAGCATTTT; CDR3aa: CAWSQPYSNQPQHF
v_gene: TRBV5-1; abundance: many; d_gene: -; j_gene: TRBJ2-3; CDR3nt: TGCGCCAGCAGAAAAAATCGCGGGACTGGACCAGATACGCAGTATTTT; CDR3aa: CASRKNRGTGPDTQYF
v_gene: TRBV7-9; abundance: many; d_gene: TRBD1; j_gene: TRBJ1-1; CDR3nt: TGTGCCAGCAGCTTAGTAGGGACAGGGAGTAGGGAAGCTTTCTTT; CDR3aa: CASSLVGTGSREAFF
v_gene: TRBV7-9; abundance: many; d_gene: -; j_gene: TRBJ2-3; CDR3nt: TGTGCCAGCAGCTTAGGTCTTCAGGGGGATACGCAGTATTTT; CDR3aa: CASSLGLQGDTQYF
v_gene: TRBV4-3; abundance: few; d_gene: -; j_gene: TRBJ2-2; CDR3nt: TGCGCCAGCAGCCAAGATGCCGGGAGCACCGGGGAGCTGTTTTTT; CDR3aa: CASSQDAGSTGELFF
v_gene: TRBV27; abundance: few; d_gene: -; j_gene: TRBJ1-2; CDR3nt: TGTGCCAGCAGTTTGGAGGGAAGAAATGGCTACACCTTC; CDR3aa: CASSLEGRNGYTF
v_gene: TRBV20-1; abundance: few; d_gene: -; j_gene: TRBJ2-7; CDR3nt: TGCAGTGCTAGAGAGGCAGCCTACGAGCAGTACTTC; CDR3aa: CSAREAAYEQYF
v_gene: TRBV28; abundance: -; d_gene: TRBD1; j_gene: TRBJ2-7; CDR3nt: TGTGCCAGCAGTTTAGAGACAGGGGCCTACGAGCAGTACTTC; CDR3aa: CASSLETGAYEQYF
v_gene: TRBV10-3; abundance: -; d_gene: -; j_gene: TRBJ2-2; CDR3nt: TGTGCCATCATCAACCACGGGACGGGGAACACCGGGGAGCTGTTTTTT; CDR3aa: CAIINHGTGNTGELFF
v_gene: TRBV6-2/TRBV6-3; abundance: many; d_gene: -; j_gene: TRBJ2-1; CDR3nt: TGTGCCAGCAGTCCTCTCGCGGATTACAATGAGCAGTTCTTC; CDR3aa: CASSPLADYNEQFF
v_gene: TRBV25-1; abundance: few; d_gene: TRBD1; j_gene: TRBJ2-5; CDR3nt: TGTGCCAGCAGTACCTCGGGGACAGAAGAGACCCAGTACTTC; CDR3aa: CASSTSGTEETQYF
v_gene: TRBV20-1; abundance: few; d_gene: -; j_gene: TRBJ2-7; CDR3nt: TGCAGTGCTAGACAGGTTAACTCCTACGAGCAGTACTTC; CDR3aa: CSARQVNSYEQYF
v_gene: TRBV7-2; abundance: many; d_gene: -; j_gene: TRBJ2-1; CDR3nt: TGTGCCAGCGATCCCACGGGAAGCTACAATGAGCAGTTCTTC; CDR3aa: CASDPTGSYNEQFF
v_gene: TRBV7-2; abundance: many; d_gene: TRBD2; j_gene: TRBJ2-3; CDR3nt: TGTGCCAGCAGCCCCTGGGACGGGGGGGTGGAACAGCAGTATTTT; CDR3aa: CASSPWDGGVEQQYF
v_gene: TRBV29-1; abundance: few; d_gene: TRBD2; j_gene: TRBJ2-4; CDR3nt: TGCAGCGTTGGGGATAGCGGGCATGTAGGAGCCAAAAACATTCAGTACTTC; CDR3aa: CSVGDSGHVGAKNIQYF
v_gene: TRBV29-1; abundance: many; d_gene: -; j_gene: TRBJ2-7; CDR3nt: TGCAGCGTTGAGGGACTCACCTACGAGCAGTACTTC; CDR3aa: CSVEGLTYEQYF
v_gene: TRBV9; abundance: -; d_gene: -; j_gene: TRBJ2-5; CDR3nt: TGTGCCAGCGGGAGAGGAGCCTTCCAAGAGACCCAGTACTTC; CDR3aa: CASGRGAFQETQYF
v_gene: TRBV28; abundance: -; d_gene: TRBD1; j_gene: TRBJ2-7; CDR3nt: TGTGCCAGCAGATTAACAGGGGAGACCTACGAGCAGTACTTC; CDR3aa: CASRLTGETYEQYF
v_gene: TRBV6-2/TRBV6-3; abundance: many; d_gene: TRBD1; j_gene: TRBJ1-1; CDR3nt: TGTGCCAGCAGTTACTCGGAGGGGGCCACTGAAGCTTTCTTT; CDR3aa: CASSYSEGATEAFF
v_gene: TRBV19; abundance: many; d_gene: TRBD1; j_gene: TRBJ2-7; CDR3nt: TGTGCCAGCAGCACAGGACAGGGGGCCTACGAGCAGTACTTC; CDR3aa: CASSTGQGAYEQYF
v_gene: TRBV4-1; abundance: few; d_gene: -; j_gene: TRBJ2-4; CDR3nt: TGCGCCAGCAGCCAAGATAAAGGGGTTGACATTCAGTACTTC; CDR3aa: CASSQDKGVDIQYF
v_gene: TRBV15; abundance: many; d_gene: -; j_gene: TRBJ2-2; CDR3nt: TGTGCCACCAGCAGAGTGGCAGCGAACACCGGGGAGCTGTTTTTT; CDR3aa: CATSRVAANTGELFF
v_gene: TRBV20-1; abundance: many; d_gene: -; j_gene: TRBJ1-1; CDR3nt: TGCAATGCATGGGACTACACTGAAGCTTTCTTT; CDR3aa: CNAWDYTEAFF
v_gene: TRBV7-8; abundance: few; d_gene: TRBD1; j_gene: TRBJ2-7; CDR3nt: TGTGCCAGCAGCTGGATGACAGGGGGGGACTACGAGCAGTACTTC; CDR3aa: CASSWMTGGDYEQYF
v_gene: TRBV4-3; abundance: many; d_gene: -; j_gene: TRBJ2-7; CDR3nt: TGCGCCAGCAGCCAAGATGCAGGGGATTGGTCCTACGAGCAGTACTTC; CDR3aa: CASSQDAGDWSYEQYF
v_gene: TRBV29-1; abundance: many; d_gene: -; j_gene: TRBJ2-1; CDR3nt: TGCAGCGTTCCGGAGGATGAGCAGTTCTTC; CDR3aa: CSVPEDEQFF
v_gene: TRBV28; abundance: few; d_gene: -; j_gene: TRBJ2-7; CDR3nt: TGTGCCAGCAGTTCCGTTACACAGGTCCCCCCCTACGAGCAGTACTTC; CDR3aa: CASSSVTQVPPYEQYF
v_gene: TRBV12-3/TRBV12-4; abundance: -; d_gene: TRBD2; j_gene: TRBJ2-3; CDR3nt: TGTGCCTTCAGTTTAGCGAGTAGCGGGCCTTCTAGCACAGATACGCAGTATTTT; CDR3aa: CAFSLASSGPSSTDTQYF
v_gene: TRBV29-1; abundance: -; d_gene: TRBD1; j_gene: TRBJ1-1; CDR3nt: TGCAGCGTGACCGGGACAGGGAGGGCTTTCTTT; CDR3aa: CSVTGTGRAFF
v_gene: TRBV4-3; abundance: many; d_gene: TRBD2; j_gene: TRBJ2-7; CDR3nt: TGCGCCAGCAGCCAAGATCGGATAGCGGGGGTCTACGAGCAGTACTTC; CDR3aa: CASSQDRIAGVYEQYF
v_gene: TRBV12-3/TRBV12-4; abundance: -; d_gene: TRBD2; j_gene: TRBJ2-2; CDR3nt: TGTGCCAGCAGGTCTCAAGTCTCGCGGGGGGGATCGAACACCGGGGAGCTGTTTTTT; CDR3aa: CASRSQVSRGGSNTGELFF
v_gene: TRBV7-8; abundance: few; d_gene: TRBD2; j_gene: TRBJ2-2; CDR3nt: TGTGCCAGCAGCTCTCTCGTTGGAGCGGGGGGGAACACCGGGGAGCTGTTTTTT; CDR3aa: CASSSLVGAGGNTGELFF
v_gene: TRBV6-1; abundance: few; d_gene: -; j_gene: TRBJ2-5; CDR3nt: TGTGCCAGCAGTACACCTACAGGGACGGTTGAAGAGACCCAGTACTTC; CDR3aa: CASSTPTGTVEETQYF
v_gene: TRBV4-1; abundance: many; d_gene: -; j_gene: TRBJ2-7; CDR3nt: TGCGCCAGCAGCCAGTTAAGGAACGGTCCCTACGAGCAGTACTTC; CDR3aa: CASSQLRNGPYEQYF
v_gene: TRBV10-3; abundance: few; d_gene: -; j_gene: TRBJ1-2; CDR3nt: TGTGCCATCGTCAATAACACAGGATTAAGCTATGGCTACACCTTC; CDR3aa: CAIVNNTGLSYGYTF
v_gene: TRBV12-5; abundance: many; d_gene: -; j_gene: TRBJ2-7; CDR3nt: TGTGCTAGTGGTTTGTGGGACGGCTACGAGCAGTACTTC; CDR3aa: CASGLWDGYEQYF
v_gene: TRBV7-8; abundance: few; d_gene: -; j_gene: TRBJ2-7; CDR3nt: TGTGCCAGCAGGTACAGACCCGCTGGTAGCGGACCGCTCTACGAGCAGTACTTC; CDR3aa: CASRYRPAGSGPLYEQYF
v_gene: TRBV20-1; abundance: -; d_gene: TRBD2; j_gene: TRBJ2-3; CDR3nt: TGCAGTGCGACGGGGGGAGAGGGCCGCACAGATACGCAGTATTTT; CDR3aa: CSATGGEGRTDTQYF
v_gene: TRBV6-1; abundance: many; d_gene: -; j_gene: TRBJ1-5; CDR3nt: TGTGCCAGCACCCCGATACCGGACAGCAATCAGCCCCAGCATTTT; CDR3aa: CASTPIPDSNQPQHF
v_gene: TRBV6-1; abundance: once; d_gene: -; j_gene: TRBJ1-1; CDR3nt: TGTGCCAGCAGTGAAGGACCATCTTACACTGAAGCTTTCTTT; CDR3aa: CASSEGPSYTEAFF
v_gene: TRBV20-1; abundance: few; d_gene: TRBD1; j_gene: TRBJ1-4; CDR3nt: TGCAGTGCTAGACCCCGGACAGGGGGCAATGTAGATAATGAAAAACTGTTTTTT; CDR3aa: CSARPRTGGNVDNEKLFF
v_gene: TRBV27; abundance: -; d_gene: TRBD2; j_gene: TRBJ2-5; CDR3nt: TGTGCCAGCAGTTCATGGACTAGTGCGTACCAAGAGACCCAGTACTTC; CDR3aa: CASSSWTSAYQETQYF
v_gene: TRBV5-1; abundance: many; d_gene: TRBD2; j_gene: TRBJ2-3; CDR3nt: TGCGCCAGCAGCTTGACTCCTCTAGCGGGAGTGGAAGATACGCAGTATTTT; CDR3aa: CASSLTPLAGVEDTQYF
v_gene: TRBV4-1; abundance: many; d_gene: -; j_gene: TRBJ1-4; CDR3nt: TGCGCCAGCAGAGAGGACGGTGCAACTAATGAAAAACTGTTTTTT; CDR3aa: CASREDGATNEKLFF
v_gene: TRBV3-1; abundance: -; d_gene: -; j_gene: TRBJ1-6; CDR3nt: TGTGCCAGCAGCCAAGAGCGTAGGGATCTCCTCCACTTT; CDR3aa: CASSQERRDLLHF
v_gene: TRBV12-3/TRBV12-4; abundance: few; d_gene: -; j_gene: TRBJ1-4; CDR3nt: TGTGCCAGCAGTTTTCTGGGGCTGGGCGGTGAAAAACTGTTTTTT; CDR3aa: CASSFLGLGGEKLFF
v_gene: TRBV6-2/TRBV6-3; abundance: -; d_gene: TRBD1; j_gene: TRBJ2-2; CDR3nt: TGTGCCAGCAGTCCCGGGACAGGGGGCAACACCGGGGAGCTGTTTTTT; CDR3aa: CASSPGTGGNTGELFF
v_gene: TRBV4-3; abundance: few; d_gene: -; j_gene: TRBJ2-7; CDR3nt: TGCGCCAGCAGCCAGGACCGGCAACAGGGAGTCCACGAGCAGTACTTC; CDR3aa: CASSQDRQQGVHEQYF
v_gene: TRBV29-1; abundance: many; d_gene: -; j_gene: TRBJ2-1; CDR3nt: TGCAGCGTTGAATTGGGTAATGAGCAGTTCTTC; CDR3aa: CSVELGNEQFF
v_gene: TRBV11-2; abundance: -; d_gene: -; j_gene: TRBJ2-7; CDR3nt: TGTGCCAGCAGCTTCGAACCTATCGAGGGCTACGAGCAGTACTTC; CDR3aa: CASSFEPIEGYEQYF
v_gene: TRBV27; abundance: few; d_gene: -; j_gene: TRBJ2-2; CDR3nt: TGTGCCAGCAGTTTCTATGAAGGGACCGGGGAGCTGTTTTTT; CDR3aa: CASSFYEGTGELFF
v_gene: TRBV5-1; abundance: few; d_gene: -; j_gene: TRBJ1-5; CDR3nt: TGCGCCAGCAGCTTGGCCTCAGGGCTGAATCAGCCCCAGCATTTT; CDR3aa: CASSLASGLNQPQHF
v_gene: TRBV29-1; abundance: many; d_gene: -; j_gene: TRBJ2-7; CDR3nt: TGCAGCGTTGAACCCCAGGGGTCCTACGAGCAGTACTTC; CDR3aa: CSVEPQGSYEQYF